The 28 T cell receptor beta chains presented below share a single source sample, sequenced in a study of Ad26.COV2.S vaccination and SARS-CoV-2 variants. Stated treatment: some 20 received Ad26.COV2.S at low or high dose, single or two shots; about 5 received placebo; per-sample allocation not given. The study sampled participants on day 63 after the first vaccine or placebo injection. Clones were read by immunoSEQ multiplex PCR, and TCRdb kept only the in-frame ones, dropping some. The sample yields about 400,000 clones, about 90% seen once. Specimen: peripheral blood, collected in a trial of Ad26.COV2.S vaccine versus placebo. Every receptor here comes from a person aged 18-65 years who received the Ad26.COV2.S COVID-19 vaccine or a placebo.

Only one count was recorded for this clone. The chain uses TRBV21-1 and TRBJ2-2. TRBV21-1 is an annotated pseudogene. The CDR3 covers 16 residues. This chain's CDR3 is CASSKAASRNTGELFF. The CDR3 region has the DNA TGTGCCAGCAGCAAAGCGGCGTCCAGGAACACCGGGGAGCTGTTTTTT.

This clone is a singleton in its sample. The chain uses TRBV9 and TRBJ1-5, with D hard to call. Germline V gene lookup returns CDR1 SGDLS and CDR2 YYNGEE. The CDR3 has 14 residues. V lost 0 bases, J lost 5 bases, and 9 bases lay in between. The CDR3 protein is CASSVGLSDQPQHF. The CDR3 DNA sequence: TGTGCCAGCAGCGTAGGTCTCTCGGATCAGCCCCAGCATTTT.

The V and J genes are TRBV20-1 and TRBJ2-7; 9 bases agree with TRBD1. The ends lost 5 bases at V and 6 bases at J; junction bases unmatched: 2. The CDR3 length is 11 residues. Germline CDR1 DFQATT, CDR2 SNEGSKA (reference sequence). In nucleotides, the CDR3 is TGCAGTGCTGGGGACAGGGCCGAGCAGTACTTC. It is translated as CSAGDRAEQYF.

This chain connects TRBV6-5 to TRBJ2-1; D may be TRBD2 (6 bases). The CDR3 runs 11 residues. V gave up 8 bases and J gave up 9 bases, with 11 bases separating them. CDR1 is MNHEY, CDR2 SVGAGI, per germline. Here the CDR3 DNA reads TGTGCCAGCCGGGCCGGGGGTGAGCAGTTCTTC. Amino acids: CASRAGGEQFF.

CDR3: CASSLTPGLAGGGQETQYF. Written as DNA, the CDR3 is TGTGCCAGCAGCTTGACCCCGGGACTAGCGGGGGGTGGGCAAGAGACCCAGTACTTC. This chain links TRBV7-8 with TRBJ2-5, with 15 bases matching TRBD2. V was clipped by 3 bases and J by 2 bases; unmatched bases: 10. Germline lookup yields CDR1 SGHVS and CDR2 FQNEAQ. This CDR3 is 19 amino acids long.

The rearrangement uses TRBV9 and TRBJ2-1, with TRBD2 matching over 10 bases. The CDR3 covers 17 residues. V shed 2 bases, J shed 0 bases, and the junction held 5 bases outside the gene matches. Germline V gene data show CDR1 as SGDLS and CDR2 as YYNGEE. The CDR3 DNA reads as TGTGCCAGCAGCGTCTCAATAGCGGGGGGCTCCTACAATGAGCAGTTCTTC. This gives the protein CASSVSIAGGSYNEQFF. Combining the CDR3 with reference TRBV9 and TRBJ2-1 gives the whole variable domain DSGVTQTPKHLITATGQRVTLRCSPRSGDLSVYWYQQSLDQGLQFLIQYYNGEERAKGNILERFSAQQFPDLHSELNLSSLELGDSALYFCASSVSIAGGSYNEQFFGPGTRLTVL.

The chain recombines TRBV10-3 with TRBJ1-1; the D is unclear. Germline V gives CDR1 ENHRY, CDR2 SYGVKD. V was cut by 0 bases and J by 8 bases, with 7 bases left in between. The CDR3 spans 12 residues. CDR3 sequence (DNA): TGTGCCATCAGTGAGTCGGGGAGGGAAGCTTTCTTT. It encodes CAISESGREAFF.

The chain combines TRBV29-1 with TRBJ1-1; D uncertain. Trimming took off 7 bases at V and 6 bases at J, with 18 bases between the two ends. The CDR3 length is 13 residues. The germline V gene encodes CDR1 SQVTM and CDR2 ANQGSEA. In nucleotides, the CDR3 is TGCAGCGGTCTGATGGGCCTGGGCGCTGAAGCTTTCTTT. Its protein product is CSGLMGLGAEAFF.

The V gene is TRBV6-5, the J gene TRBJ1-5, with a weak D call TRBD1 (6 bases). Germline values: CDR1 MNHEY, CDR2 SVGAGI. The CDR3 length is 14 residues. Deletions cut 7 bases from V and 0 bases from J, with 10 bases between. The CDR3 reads CASKLTGSNQPQHF. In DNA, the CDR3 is TGTGCCAGCAAATTGACAGGTAGCAATCAGCCCCAGCATTTT.

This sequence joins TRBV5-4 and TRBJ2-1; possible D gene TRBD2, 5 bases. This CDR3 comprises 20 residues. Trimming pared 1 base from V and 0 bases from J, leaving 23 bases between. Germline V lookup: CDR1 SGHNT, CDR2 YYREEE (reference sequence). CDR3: CASSLYPDSIASSSYNEQFF. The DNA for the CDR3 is TGTGCCAGCAGCTTGTACCCTGATTCTATAGCGTCTAGCTCCTACAATGAGCAGTTCTTC.

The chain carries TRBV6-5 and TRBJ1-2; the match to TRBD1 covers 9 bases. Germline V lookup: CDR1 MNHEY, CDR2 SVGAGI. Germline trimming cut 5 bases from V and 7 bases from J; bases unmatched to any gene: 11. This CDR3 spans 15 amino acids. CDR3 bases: TGTGCCAGCAGTCGGAGGACAGGGGCCTTGGGTGGCTACACCTTC. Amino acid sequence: CASSRRTGALGGYTF.

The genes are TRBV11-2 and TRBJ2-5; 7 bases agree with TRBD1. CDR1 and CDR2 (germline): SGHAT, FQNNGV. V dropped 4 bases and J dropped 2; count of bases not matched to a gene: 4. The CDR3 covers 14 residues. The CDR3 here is CASSSGTVQETQYF. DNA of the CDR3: TGTGCCAGCAGCTCCGGGACAGTACAAGAGACCCAGTACTTC.

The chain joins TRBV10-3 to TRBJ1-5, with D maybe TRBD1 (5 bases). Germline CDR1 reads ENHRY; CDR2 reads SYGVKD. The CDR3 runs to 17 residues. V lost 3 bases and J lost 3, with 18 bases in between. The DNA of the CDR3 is TGTGCCATCAGTGAAGGTCGGGGCTTGGCGGTCAATCAGCCCCAGCATTTT. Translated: CAISEGRGLAVNQPQHF.

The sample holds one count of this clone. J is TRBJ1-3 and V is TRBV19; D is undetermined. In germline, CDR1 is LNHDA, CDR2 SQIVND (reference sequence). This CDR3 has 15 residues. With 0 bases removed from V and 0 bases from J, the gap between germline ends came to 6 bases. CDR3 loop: CASSIDTSSGNTIYF. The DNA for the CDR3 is TGTGCCAGTAGTATAGACACCAGCTCTGGAAACACCATATATTTT.

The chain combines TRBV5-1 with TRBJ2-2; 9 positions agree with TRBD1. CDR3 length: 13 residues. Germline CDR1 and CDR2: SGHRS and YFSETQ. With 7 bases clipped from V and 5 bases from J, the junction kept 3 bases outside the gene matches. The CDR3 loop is CASWTGVTGELFF. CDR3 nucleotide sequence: TGCGCCAGCTGGACAGGGGTAACCGGGGAGCTGTTTTTT.

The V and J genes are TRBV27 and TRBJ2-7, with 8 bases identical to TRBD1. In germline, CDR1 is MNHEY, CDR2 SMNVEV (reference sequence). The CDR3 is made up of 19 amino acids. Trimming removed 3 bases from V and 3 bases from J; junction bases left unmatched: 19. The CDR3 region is CASSFRKWTGSPEIYEQYF. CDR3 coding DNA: TGTGCCAGCAGTTTTAGGAAATGGACAGGGTCCCCCGAGATCTACGAGCAGTACTTC.

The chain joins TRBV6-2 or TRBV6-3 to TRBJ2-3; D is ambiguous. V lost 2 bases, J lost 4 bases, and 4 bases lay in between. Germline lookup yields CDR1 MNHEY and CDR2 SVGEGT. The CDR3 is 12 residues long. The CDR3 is CASSYPSDTQYF. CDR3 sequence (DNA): TGTGCCAGCAGTTACCCCTCAGATACGCAGTATTTT.

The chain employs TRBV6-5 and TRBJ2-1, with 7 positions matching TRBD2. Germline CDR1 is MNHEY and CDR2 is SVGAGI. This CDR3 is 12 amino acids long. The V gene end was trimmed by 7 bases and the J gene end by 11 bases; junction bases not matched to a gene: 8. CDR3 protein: CASNYLGGKQFF. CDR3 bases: TGTGCCAGCAACTATCTCGGGGGGAAGCAGTTCTTC.

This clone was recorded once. CDR3 sequence: CASSYSGQPYEQYF. In DNA form, the CDR3 reads TGTGCCAGCAGTTACTCGGGACAGCCCTACGAGCAGTACTTC. The chain links TRBV6-6 to TRBJ2-7, with TRBD1 matching over 7 bases. Trimming at V came to 0 bases and at J to 2 bases, leaving 1 base not matched to a gene. Germline V lookup: CDR1 MNHNY, CDR2 SVGAGI (reference sequence). CDR3 size: 14 residues.

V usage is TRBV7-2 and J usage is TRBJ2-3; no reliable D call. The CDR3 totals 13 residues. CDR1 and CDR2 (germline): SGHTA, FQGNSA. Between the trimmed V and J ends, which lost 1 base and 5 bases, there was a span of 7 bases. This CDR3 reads CASSLVFEDTQYF. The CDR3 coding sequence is TGTGCCAGCAGCTTAGTGTTTGAAGATACGCAGTATTTT. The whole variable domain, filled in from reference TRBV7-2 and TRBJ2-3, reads GAGVSQSPSNKVTEKGKDVELRCDPISGHTALYWYRQSLGQGLEFLIYFQGNSAPDKSGLPSDRFSAERTGGSVSTLTIQRTQQEDSAVYLCASSLVFEDTQYFGPGTRLTVL.

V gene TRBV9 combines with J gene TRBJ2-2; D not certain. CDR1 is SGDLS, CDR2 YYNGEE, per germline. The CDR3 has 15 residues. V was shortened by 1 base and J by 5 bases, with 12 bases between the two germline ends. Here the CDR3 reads CASSVWQEGTGELFF. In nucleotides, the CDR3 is TGTGCCAGCAGCGTATGGCAGGAAGGGACCGGGGAGCTGTTTTTT.

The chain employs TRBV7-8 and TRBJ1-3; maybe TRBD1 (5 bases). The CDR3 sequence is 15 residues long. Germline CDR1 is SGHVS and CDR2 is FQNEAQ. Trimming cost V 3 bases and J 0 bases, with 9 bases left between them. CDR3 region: CASSFETVSGNTIYF. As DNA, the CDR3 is TGTGCCAGCAGCTTCGAGACAGTCTCTGGAAACACCATATATTTT. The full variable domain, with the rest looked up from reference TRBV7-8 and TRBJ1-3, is GAGVSQSPRYKVAKRGQDVALRCDPISGHVSLFWYQQALGQGPEFLTYFQNEAQLDKSGLPSDRFFAERPEGSVSTLKIQRTQQEDSAVYLCASSFETVSGNTIYFGEGSWLTVV.

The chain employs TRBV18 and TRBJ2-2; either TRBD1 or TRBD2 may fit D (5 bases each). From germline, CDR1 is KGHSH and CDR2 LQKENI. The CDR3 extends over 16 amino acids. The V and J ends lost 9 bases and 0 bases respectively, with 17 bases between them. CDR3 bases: TGTGCCAGTCGCCGAGGGGCGACCCCGAACACCGGGGAGCTGTTTTTT. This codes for CASRRGATPNTGELFF. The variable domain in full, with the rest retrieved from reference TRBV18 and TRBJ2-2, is NAGVMQNPRHLVRRRGQEARLRCSPMKGHSHVYWYRQLPEEGLKFMVYLQKENIIDESGMPKERFSAEFPKEGPSILRIQQVVRGDSAAYFCASRRGATPNTGELFFGEGSRLTVL.

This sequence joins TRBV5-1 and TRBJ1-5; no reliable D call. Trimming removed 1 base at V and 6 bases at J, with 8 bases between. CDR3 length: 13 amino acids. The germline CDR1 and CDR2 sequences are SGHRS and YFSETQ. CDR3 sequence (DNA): TGCGCCAGCAGCTTGTTGGGGTTTCAGCCCCAGCATTTT. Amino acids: CASSLLGFQPQHF. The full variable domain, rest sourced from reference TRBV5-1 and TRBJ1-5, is KAGVTQTPRYLIKTRGQQVTLSCSPISGHRSVSWYQQTPGQGLQFLFEYFSETQRNKGNFPGRFSGRQFSNSRSEMNVSTLELGDSALYLCASSLLGFQPQHFGDGTRLSIL.

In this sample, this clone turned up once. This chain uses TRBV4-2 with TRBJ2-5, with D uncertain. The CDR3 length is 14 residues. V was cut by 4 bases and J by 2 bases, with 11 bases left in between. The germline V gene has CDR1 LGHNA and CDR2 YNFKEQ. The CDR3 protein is CASSLTRRQETQYF. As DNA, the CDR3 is TGTGCCAGCAGCCTAACTCGTAGGCAAGAGACCCAGTACTTC.

The CDR3, as DNA: TGTGCCAGCAGCTTCGGCACAAGGGGGCGCCGGGTCACCGGGGAGCTGTTTTTT. Its protein is CASSFGTRGRRVTGELFF. The chain couples TRBV28 to TRBJ2-2; 7 bases are shared with TRBD1. V was clipped by 6 bases and J by 4 bases; unmatched bases: 17. CDR3 length: 18 amino acids. Germline V lookup: CDR1 MDHEN, CDR2 SYDVKM.

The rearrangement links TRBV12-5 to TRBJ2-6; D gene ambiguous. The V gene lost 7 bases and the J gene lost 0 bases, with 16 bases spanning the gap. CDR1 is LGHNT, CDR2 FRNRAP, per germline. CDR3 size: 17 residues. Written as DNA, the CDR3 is TGTGCTAGTGCCAACAATTCAGGCGTCTCTGGGGCCAACGTCCTGACTTTC. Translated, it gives CASANNSGVSGANVLTF.

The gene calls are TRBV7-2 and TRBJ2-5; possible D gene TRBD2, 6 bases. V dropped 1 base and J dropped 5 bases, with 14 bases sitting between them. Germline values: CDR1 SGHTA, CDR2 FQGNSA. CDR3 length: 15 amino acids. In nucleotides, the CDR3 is TGTGCCAGCAGCTTAGACGCGGGGCTGGAGGAGACCCAGTACTTC. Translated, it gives CASSLDAGLEETQYF.